This entry lists 24 T cell receptor beta chains sequenced from one sample in a study of cytomegalovirus exposure and HLA in healthy donors. PCR involved 60 Vbeta and 13 Jbeta primers. Libraries were prepared by immunoSEQ multiplex PCR; TCRdb keeps only in-frame clonotypes and omits some of them. The table shows 100,000 to 150,000 clones, with 70% to 90% occurring only once. The sequenced sample consisted of PBMCs. The receptor source for this set is a boy aged 10-17 years in good health and CMV-seronegative.

V gene TRBV14 combines with J gene TRBJ1-2; 8 bases are shared with TRBD1. The J segment lost 2 bases and the V segment lost 1 base, leaving 12 bases of the junction unmatched. CDR3 length: 18 amino acids. Germline V gene data show CDR1 as SGHDN and CDR2 as FVKESK. CDR3: CASSQARFRTGRNYGYTF. The CDR3 nucleotides read TGTGCCAGCAGCCAAGCGCGGTTCCGGACAGGGCGAAACTATGGCTACACCTTC.

The chain uses TRBV6-4 and TRBJ2-1; 9 bases agree with TRBD2. Per the germline V gene, CDR1 is MRHNA and CDR2 is SNTAGT. J gave up 7 bases and V 3 bases, and 7 bases lay outside the gene matches. The CDR3 loop spans 15 amino acids. DNA of the CDR3: TGTGCCAGCAGTGAAGAAGCGGGGGGCGGGAATGAGCAGTTCTTC. Its protein product is CASSEEAGGGNEQFF.

This clone was observed a few times. V is TRBV2 and J is TRBJ2-1; TRBD1 matches at 10 bases. Germline V gene data show CDR1 as SNHLY and CDR2 as FYNNEI. The trim removed 6 bases at V and 5 bases at J, leaving 10 bases unmatched. This CDR3 is 16 amino acids long. CDR3 nucleotides: TGTGCCAGCAGGAATCCGGGACAGGGGTTGGACAATGAGCAGTTCTTC. Its translation: CASRNPGQGLDNEQFF.

The CDR3 loop reads CASSSQGADSPLHF. The CDR3 nucleotides are TGTGCCAGCAGCTCACAGGGGGCTGATTCACCCCTCCACTTT. The gene calls are TRBV7-2 and TRBJ1-6; 9 bases are shared with TRBD1. Trimming cost V 4 bases and J 8 bases; bases outside gene matches: 3. Germline CDR1 reads SGHTA; CDR2 reads FQGNSA. This CDR3 contains 14 residues. The variable domain in full, completed from reference TRBV7-2 and TRBJ1-6, reads GAGVSQSPSNKVTEKGKDVELRCDPISGHTALYWYRQSLGQGLEFLIYFQGNSAPDKSGLPSDRFSAERTGGSVSTLTIQRTQQEDSAVYLCASSSQGADSPLHFGNGTRLTVT.

The chain employs TRBV5-1 and TRBJ1-2, with TRBD1 matching 9 bases. The germline CDR1 and CDR2 sequences are SGHRS and YFSETQ. J lost 8 bases, V lost 4 bases, and 6 bases had no gene match. The CDR3 extends over 13 amino acids. The CDR3, as DNA: TGCGCCAGCAGCGCCCGGGACAGGGAAGGCTACACCTTC. Its translation: CASSARDREGYTF.

The CDR3 DNA reads as TGCGCCAGCACCACAAGATACCGACAGGTGCAAGATACGCAGTATTTT. It is translated as CASTTRYRQVQDTQYF. The gene calls are TRBV4-3 and TRBJ2-3, with a tentative D call TRBD1 (6 bases). Germline V gives CDR1 LGHNA, CDR2 YSLEER. The CDR3 consists of 16 residues. V was shortened by 7 bases and J by 5 bases, with 22 bases between the two germline ends.

The J gene is TRBJ1-5, the V gene TRBV7-6; 7 nucleotides match TRBD1. This CDR3 has 15 amino acids. The germline V gene encodes CDR1 SGHVS and CDR2 FNYEAQ. V shed 3 bases, J shed 2 bases, and the junction held 4 bases outside the gene matches. CDR3 region: CASSLGQNGNQPQHF. The CDR3 coding sequence is TGTGCCAGCAGCTTGGGACAGAATGGCAATCAGCCCCAGCATTTT.

The rearrangement uses TRBV28 and TRBJ1-4; the match to TRBD1 covers 7 bases. Germline trimming cut 6 bases from V and 1 base from J; bases unmatched to any gene: 5. From germline, CDR1 is MDHEN and CDR2 SYDVKM. This CDR3 is 15 amino acids long. CDR3 sequence reads: CASSKGGITNEKLFF. CDR3 DNA: TGTGCCAGCAGCAAAGGGGGCATAACTAATGAAAAACTGTTTTTT.

In this sample, this clone turned up once. Written as DNA, the CDR3 is TGTGCCTGGAATAAACTAGCGGGGATTCAAGAGACCCAGTACTTC. Amino acids: CAWNKLAGIQETQYF. The chain uses TRBV30 and TRBJ2-5; 10 nucleotides align to TRBD2. The junction had 7 bases not matched to a gene; V was cut back by 4 bases and J by 2 bases. The germline CDR1 and CDR2 sequences are GTSNPN and SVGIG (reference sequence). The CDR3 length is 15 residues.

The chain carries TRBV29-1 and TRBJ1-2; TRBD1 matches at 10 bases. The V gene end was trimmed by 0 bases and the J gene end by 6 bases; junction bases not matched to a gene: 7. Germline loops: CDR1 SQVTM, CDR2 ANQGSEA. The CDR3 spans 15 residues. CDR3 bases: TGCAGCGTTGAAGATCGAAAGACAGGGGGCGATGGCTACACCTTC. This encodes CSVEDRKTGGDGYTF.

The DNA of the CDR3 is TGTGCCTGGAGTGTCGGGACAGCGATCTACGAGCAGTACTTC. The encoded protein is CAWSVGTAIYEQYF. This rearrangement joins TRBV30 to TRBJ2-7; 7 positions match TRBD1. Germline CDR1 GTSNPN, CDR2 SVGIG (reference sequence). Trimming at V came to 0 bases and at J to 3 bases, leaving 5 bases not matched to a gene. This CDR3 region has 14 residues.

J is TRBJ2-2 and V is TRBV15, with D uncertain. From germline, CDR1 is LNHNV and CDR2 YYDKDF (reference sequence). The CDR3 covers 14 residues. Trimming shortened V by 3 bases and J by 1 base, and 6 bases separated the two germline ends. CDR3: CATSSTRNTGELFF. CDR3 nucleotide sequence: TGTGCCACCAGCAGTACACGGAACACCGGGGAGCTGTTTTTT.

The chain carries TRBV9 and TRBJ2-1; tentative D call: TRBD1 (5 bases). This CDR3 is 13 amino acids long. Between the trimmed V and J ends, which lost 0 bases and 4 bases, there was a span of 5 bases. CDR1 and CDR2 (germline): SGDLS, YYNGEE. The chain's CDR3 is CASSVGQYNEQFF. The CDR3, as DNA: TGTGCCAGCAGCGTAGGACAGTACAATGAGCAGTTCTTC.

The rearrangement links TRBV14 to TRBJ1-1, with D unresolved. The germline V gene has CDR1 SGHDN and CDR2 FVKESK. V was cut by 4 bases and J by 0 bases, with 9 bases left in between. There are 14 residues in the CDR3. CDR3: CASSRDTVNTEAFF. The CDR3, as DNA: TGTGCCAGCAGCCGCGATACAGTGAACACTGAAGCTTTCTTT.

Concerning this clone: Other DNA sequences of this sample code for an identical CDR3. CDR3 residues: CAWSVGGYGYTF. The DNA for the CDR3 is TGTGCCTGGAGTGTAGGAGGGTATGGCTACACCTTC. This chain links TRBV30 with TRBJ1-2; no clear D. The CDR3 has 12 amino acids. The V end lost 0 bases, the J end lost 5 bases, and 7 bases lay between the germline ends. Germline CDR1 reads GTSNPN; CDR2 reads SVGIG (reference sequence).

This chain uses TRBV12-5 with TRBJ2-7; 7 nucleotides align to TRBD2. CDR1 and CDR2 (germline): LGHNT, FRNRAP. V was pared by 7 bases and J by 0 bases, with 9 bases of the junction left unmatched. The CDR3 runs to 15 residues. The CDR3 loop reads CASDKPGRPSYEQYF. CDR3 DNA sequence: TGTGCTAGTGATAAACCCGGGAGGCCCTCCTACGAGCAGTACTTC.

The rearrangement uses TRBV6-5 and TRBJ2-1, with 7 bases lining up with TRBD2. This CDR3 has 14 residues. From germline, CDR1 is MNHEY and CDR2 SVGAGI. The V and J ends lost 8 bases and 1 base, in that order; junction bases with no gene match: 5. The CDR3 coding sequence is TGTGCCAGCGGCCGGCGGGAGTCCTACAATGAGCAGTTCTTC. Translation gives CASGRRESYNEQFF.

This chain connects TRBV6-4 to TRBJ2-3; 7 bases fit TRBD1. The CDR3 contains 14 residues. In germline, CDR1 is MRHNA, CDR2 SNTAGT. V shed 3 bases, J shed 2 bases, and the junction held 2 bases outside the gene matches. CDR3 amino acids: CASSEQGNTDTQYF. The CDR3 DNA is TGTGCCAGCAGTGAACAGGGGAACACAGATACGCAGTATTTT.

The CDR3, as DNA: TGTGCCAGTAACCGAAGGATCAGGGAGGGCGAGCAGTACTTC. This translates into CASNRRIREGEQYF. The chain is built from TRBV19 and TRBJ2-7, with 7 bases aligning to TRBD2. This CDR3 is 14 amino acids long. V gave up 7 bases and J gave up 6 bases; unmatched junction bases: 12. Germline V gives CDR1 LNHDA, CDR2 SQIVND (reference sequence).

The V call is TRBV5-6, the J call TRBJ2-5; perhaps TRBD2 as D (6 bases). The DNA end lines up better with TRBJ2-7; the J call may be wrong. Germline-derived CDR1 and CDR2 are SGHDT and YYEEEE. CDR3 length: 15 amino acids. The CDR3 sequence: CASTPRGKLDYEQYF. The CDR3 DNA is TGTGCCAGCACCCCGCGGGGTAAGCTGGACTACGAGCAGTACTTC.

This clone is a singleton in its sample. The V gene is TRBV7-2, the J gene TRBJ1-5, with 9 bases that match TRBD1. Trimming cost V 5 bases and J 6 bases; bases outside gene matches: 8. CDR3 length: 15 amino acids. Germline-derived CDR1 and CDR2 are SGHTA and FQGNSA. CDR3 bases: TGTGCCAGCAGCAGGATCGGGACAGGGACTCAGCCCCAGCATTTT. This codes for CASSRIGTGTQPQHF.

This clone was counted once. The V call is TRBV29-1, the J call TRBJ2-2; 9 nucleotides line up with TRBD1. Trimming removed 4 bases from V and 7 bases from J; junction bases left unmatched: 4. The CDR3 contains 13 residues. Per germline, CDR1 SQVTM and CDR2 ANQGSEA. CDR3 nucleotide sequence: TGCAGCGTTGTACAGGGGGCAAACGGGGAGCTGTTTTTT. Translating gives CSVVQGANGELFF.

This chain links TRBV5-1 with TRBJ1-1; 8 bases are shared with TRBD1. V gave up 4 bases and J gave up 7 bases; unmatched junction bases: 9. The CDR3 runs to 14 residues. The germline V gene has CDR1 SGHRS and CDR2 YFSETQ. For the CDR3, the DNA is TGCGCCAGCAGCGGCGGGACAGGCAATCTTGAAGCTTTCTTT. This gives the protein CASSGGTGNLEAFF.

The chain recombines TRBV4-3 with TRBJ2-3; a weak D match, TRBD1 (5 bases). The V end was cut by 3 bases, the J end by 2 bases, with 9 bases between. CDR3 length equals 14 residues. CDR1 is LGHNA, CDR2 YSLEER, per germline. CDR3 residues: CASSQRTLTDTQYF. DNA of the CDR3: TGCGCCAGCAGCCAGCGGACACTCACAGATACGCAGTATTTT.